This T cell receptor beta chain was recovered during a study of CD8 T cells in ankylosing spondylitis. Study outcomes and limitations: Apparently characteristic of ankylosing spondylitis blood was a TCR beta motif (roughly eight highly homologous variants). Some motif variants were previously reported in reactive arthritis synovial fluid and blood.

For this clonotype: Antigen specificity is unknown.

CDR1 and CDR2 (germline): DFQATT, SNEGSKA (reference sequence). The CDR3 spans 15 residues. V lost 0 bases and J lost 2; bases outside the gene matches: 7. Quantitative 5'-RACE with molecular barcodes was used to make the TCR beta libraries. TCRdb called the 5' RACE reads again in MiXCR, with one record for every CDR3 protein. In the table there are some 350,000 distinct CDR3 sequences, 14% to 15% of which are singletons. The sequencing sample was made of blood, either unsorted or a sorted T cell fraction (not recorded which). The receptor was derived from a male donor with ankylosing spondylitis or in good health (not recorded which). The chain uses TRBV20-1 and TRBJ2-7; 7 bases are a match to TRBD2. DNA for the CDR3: TGCAGTGCTAGAGATCCAAGCGGGGCAACCTACGAGCAGTACTTC. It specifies CSARDPSGATYEQYF.